The next 12 T cell receptor delta chains were all read from a single sample in a study of γδ T cells in repeated Plasmodium falciparum infection. Flow sorting of PBMC yielded separate Vgamma9/Vdelta2+ and Vdelta2-negative gammadelta T cell populations for bulk repertoire analysis. TCRdb redid the clone calls on the multiplex PCR reads with CATT. Counted here are more than 70,000 delta-chain clones, roughly 0.98% occurring once; the ten biggest clones make up 9.6%. The sample taken for sequencing was gamma-delta T cells from blood. The receptors come from a pool of human donors (malaria-infected and uninfected, not separated).

This clone was found many times. The CDR3 region is CACDTVGLGDIDKLIF. CDR3 nucleotide sequence: TGTGCCTGTGACACCGTAGGGCTGGGGGATATCGATAAACTCATCTTT. The chain recombines TRDV2 with TRDJ1; TRDD3 agrees at 10 bases. The J gene was missing in TCRdb and was found by matching the end of the DNA to germline. The germline V gene has CDR1 GEAIGNYY and CDR2 EKD. There are 16 residues in the CDR3. V lost 0 bases, J lost 4 bases, and 7 bases stayed unmatched.

Remarks on this clone: This likely came from a read error, as a far larger clone is one base away. This rearrangement joins TRDV1 to TRDJ1, with a tentative D call TRDD2 (5 bases). The CDR3 extends over 18 amino acids. V was cut by 5 bases and J by 8 bases, with 30 bases left in between. CDR1 TSWWSYY and CDR2 QGS come from the germline V gene. The CDR3 region is CALGPEGRLMGPTKKLIF. In nucleotides, the CDR3 is TGTGCTCTTGGGCCAGAAGGGCGACTAATGGGACCTACGAAAAAACTCATCTTT.

This clone has just a few counts. TCRdb records a much larger clone's protein for this DNA, with a difference at residue 13 that likely arises from a read error; the protein given is the translation of the DNA. The V and J genes are TRDV2 and TRDJ1; 11 bases are shared with TRDD3. Here the J gene was assigned by germline matching of the DNA, as TCRdb has none. CDR1 GEAIGNYY and CDR2 EKD come from the germline V gene. This CDR3 is built from 16 residues. This CDR3 is CACDTGGYASTDELIF. In nucleotides, the CDR3 is TGTGCCTGTGACACTGGGGGATACGCCTCCACCGATGAACTCATCTTT.

This clone was observed a few times. TCRdb shows a much larger clone's protein in place of this DNA's translation, and the two differ at residue 3, likely through a read error; the protein shown is translated from the DNA. The V gene is TRDV1, the J gene TRDJ1; 9 bases map to TRDD3. The CDR3 runs 28 residues. Germline V gene lookup returns CDR1 TSWWSYY and CDR2 QGS. CDR3 sequence reads: CAPGELGPYRTFWGIRPTLPSYTDKLIF. CDR3 nucleotides: TGTGCTCCTGGGGAATTAGGTCCCTACAGGACCTTCTGGGGGATCAGACCGACTCTTCCTTCGTACACCGATAAACTCATCTTT.

This clone was picked up a small number of times. A read error likely explains this, since a far larger clone differs by one base. This CDR3 is also generated by other DNA sequences in the sample. Here the V gene is TRDV1, but the J gene went uncalled; the table's D gene call, TRDD3, was not cross checked with the DNA. Germline V gene data show CDR1 as TSWWSYY and CDR2 as QGS. This CDR3 contains 19 residues. CDR3 bases: TGTGCTCTTGGGGAACTAACCGTTCCTGGGGGATACTTTCCCGATAAGCTCATCTTT. Translated, it gives CALGELTVPGGYFPDKLIF.

A word on this clone: A far larger clone is off by one base, so a read error is likely. The same CDR3 arises from other DNA sequences in this sample as well. The V gene is TRDV2, the J gene TRDJ1, with 8 bases identical to TRDD3. The J gene is absent in TCRdb and was assigned here via DNA matching to germline. The CDR3 contains 20 residues. Germline CDR1 is GEAIGNYY and CDR2 is EKD. V lost 3 bases and J lost 0; bases outside the gene matches: 20. CDR3 amino acids: CACDLLNPRTGGSNTDKLIF. The CDR3 DNA sequence: TGTGCCTGTGACCTACTCAACCCTCGTACTGGGGGGTCAAACACCGATAAACTCATCTTT.

This clone appeared a few times. With only one base between it and a far larger clone, this is likely a read error. Additional DNA sequences in this sample encode the identical CDR3. TRDV2 is the V gene, and the J gene was not called; TRDD3, the table's D call, lacks a check against the DNA. CDR1 GEAIGNYY and CDR2 EKD come from the germline V gene. This CDR3 is 15 amino acids long. CDR3 protein: CACDTTGGYPHALIF. The CDR3 region has the DNA TGTGCCTGTGACACCACTGGGGGATACCCACATGCGCTCATCTTT.

For this clone: TCRdb's protein, taken from a much larger clone, differs from this DNA's translation at residue 5, likely owing to a read error; the protein displayed comes from the DNA. The rearrangement links TRDV1 to TRDJ1; 8 bases line up with TRDD3. The length of the CDR3 is 22 residues. V trimming: 5 bases; J trimming: 0 bases; junction bases outside the gene matches: 26. Germline loops: CDR1 TSWWSYY, CDR2 QGS. The CDR3: CALGYIFPSTSTGGLYTDKLIF. As DNA, the CDR3 is TGTGCTCTTGGGTACATTTTCCCTTCTACCAGTACTGGGGGCCTGTACACCGATAAACTCATCTTT.

This clone appeared many times. Given a much more abundant clone one base away, this may be a read error. Other DNA sequences within the sample encode an identical CDR3. The V and J genes are TRDV1 and TRDJ4; perhaps TRDD3 as D (6 bases). There are 18 residues in the CDR3. Germline V CDR1 and CDR2: TSWWSYY, QGS. The CDR3: CALGELAQLRGRTRPLIF. The CDR3 nucleotides are TGCGCTCTTGGGGAACTGGCCCAATTACGGGGGAGGACCAGACCCCTGATCTTT.

This clone was counted between two and nine times. TCRdb lists the protein of a much larger clone for this DNA, which differs at residue 10, so this is likely a read error; the protein given here is translated from the DNA itself. The chain carries TRDV2 and TRDJ1, with D unresolved. No J gene was available from TCRdb, and it was assigned here by a germline match of the DNA. Trimming cost V 0 bases and J 4 bases, with 17 bases left between them. The CDR3 loop spans 16 amino acids. CDR1 is GEAIGNYY, CDR2 EKD, per germline. The CDR3 reads CACDTIGVGWNDKLIF. CDR3 DNA: TGTGCCTGTGACACCATCGGGGTAGGATGGAACGATAAACTCATCTTT.

This clone was counted only a few times. TCRdb attributes to this sequence the protein of a much larger clone, which differs from the DNA translation at residue 13; a read error is likely, and the protein displayed is translated from the DNA. This chain joins TRDV1 and TRDJ1, with 9 positions matching TRDD3. The J gene, missing from TCRdb, was assigned here through DNA to germline matching. From germline, CDR1 is TSWWSYY and CDR2 QGS. CDR3 size: 19 residues. Germline trimming cut 0 bases from V and 0 bases from J; bases unmatched to any gene: 11. CDR3 loop: CALGELSPFTGGHTDKLIF. In DNA form, the CDR3 reads TGTGCTCTTGGGGAACTATCCCCTTTTACTGGGGGACACACCGATAAACTCATCTTT.

This clone showed up just a few times. The protein that TCRdb holds for this DNA derives from a much larger clone and differs from the translated DNA at residue 22, which likely indicates a read error; the protein shown here is translated from the DNA. No J gene was named, though the V gene is TRAV38-2/DV8; whether TRDD3, the table's D call, matches the DNA was not checked. This CDR3 is 24 amino acids long. Germline V lookup: CDR1 TSESDYY, CDR2 QEAYKQQN. The CDR3 DNA reads TGTGCTTATAGGAGCTGGTACCGCCCTCCTACTGGGGGCCAGAGCCCCTGGGACACCCGACAGACGTTTTTC. Its translation: CAYRSWYRPPTGGQSPWDTRQTFF.